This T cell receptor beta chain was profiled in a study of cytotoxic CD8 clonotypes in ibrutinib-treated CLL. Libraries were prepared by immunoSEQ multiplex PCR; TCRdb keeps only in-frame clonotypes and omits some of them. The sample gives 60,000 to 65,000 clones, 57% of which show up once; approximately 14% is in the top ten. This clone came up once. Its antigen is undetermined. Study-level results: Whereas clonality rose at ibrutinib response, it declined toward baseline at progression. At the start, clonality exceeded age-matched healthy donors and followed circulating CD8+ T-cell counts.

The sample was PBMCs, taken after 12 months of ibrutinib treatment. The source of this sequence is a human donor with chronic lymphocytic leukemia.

The CDR3 nucleotides are TGTGCCAGCAGTCCAGGGGGTCAAAACTACAATGAGCAGTTCTTC. Translation gives CASSPGGQNYNEQFF. The chain uses TRBV28 and TRBJ2-1, with 7 bases identical to TRBD1. This CDR3 is 15 amino acids long. Germline V CDR1 and CDR2: MDHEN, SYDVKM. V dropped 5 bases and J dropped 3; count of bases not matched to a gene: 7.